These T cell receptor beta chains were read from a single sample in a study of blood T cell repertoires in COVID-19. Sequencing used immunoSEQ multiplex PCR; TCRdb keeps in-frame clones, though not all of them. In the table there are roughly 330,000 clones, about nine tenths of which are singletons. Sequenced input: peripheral blood. These receptors were collected from a young man with COVID-19, enrolled during active disease. Each CDR3 is given with its conserved first and last residue. A D gene is named only where the DNA matches it firmly. Rows may omit the clone size; those that give it use once, few, many or a size class.

size: NA
J: TRBJ2-5
D: TRBD1
V: TRBV5-1
DNA: TGCGCCAGCAGCGGAGACAGGGCCCAAGAGACCCAGTACTTC
CDR3: CASSGDRAQETQYF

size: NA
J: TRBJ1-5
D: TRBD1
V: TRBV12-3/TRBV12-4
DNA: TGTGCCAGCAGGGGGACAGCCGGGCCCCAGCATTTT
CDR3: CASRGTAGPQHF

size: NA
J: TRBJ2-7
D: TRBD1
V: TRBV28
DNA: TGTGCCAGCAGCTCCACCCGGGACAGGGGCTCCTACGAGCAGTACTTC
CDR3: CASSSTRDRGSYEQYF

size: NA
J: TRBJ2-2
D: NA
V: TRBV6-1
DNA: TGTGCCAGCAGTGAAATAACCGGGGAGCTGTTTTTT
CDR3: CASSEITGELFF

size: NA
J: TRBJ2-5
D: NA
V: TRBV5-1
DNA: TGCGCCAGCAGCTTGGCACTAGCCGAGGCGGAGACCCAGTACTTC
CDR3: CASSLALAEAETQYF

size: NA
J: TRBJ2-7
D: NA
V: TRBV28
DNA: TGTGCCAGCAGTCTTGAGACTCCCTGGCGCTACGAGCAGTACTTC
CDR3: CASSLETPWRYEQYF

size: NA
J: TRBJ1-1
D: NA
V: TRBV19
DNA: TGTGCCAGTAGTATGCACCTGGGGGCGCAGGGGGCTTTCTTT
CDR3: CASSMHLGAQGAFF

size: NA
J: TRBJ2-7
D: NA
V: TRBV7-2
DNA: TGTGCCAGCAGCCCCCCCTCGCGCACCTACGAGCAGTACTTC
CDR3: CASSPPSRTYEQYF

size: once
J: TRBJ1-5
D: NA
V: TRBV15
DNA: TGTGCCACCGCAATAACGGTGGAGGGCAATCAGCCCCAGCATTTT
CDR3: CATAITVEGNQPQHF

size: NA
J: TRBJ1-4
D: NA
V: TRBV5-1
DNA: TGCGCCAGCGGGGTACAGGGCAGTGAAAAACTGTTTTTT
CDR3: CASGVQGSEKLFF

size: NA
J: TRBJ1-4
D: TRBD1
V: TRBV19
DNA: TGTGCCACCACCGGGACAGGGGAGGAAAAACTGTTTTTT
CDR3: CATTGTGEEKLFF

size: NA
J: TRBJ1-4
D: NA
V: TRBV12-3/TRBV12-4
DNA: TGTGCCAGCAGTTTAGGGACTGGGGAAAAACTGTTTTTT
CDR3: CASSLGTGEKLFF

size: NA
J: TRBJ2-5
D: TRBD1
V: TRBV5-8
DNA: TGTGCCAGCAGCTTGATTCGACAGGGGGGACAGTACCAAGAGACCCAGTACTTC
CDR3: CASSLIRQGGQYQETQYF

size: NA
J: TRBJ1-2
D: TRBD1
V: TRBV9
DNA: TGTGCCAGCAGTTCTGGGACAGGGATGAACTATGGCTACACCTTC
CDR3: CASSSGTGMNYGYTF

size: NA
J: TRBJ2-7
D: TRBD1
V: TRBV2
DNA: TGTGCCAGCAAGACAGGGTCAAGCTCCTACGAGCAGTACTTC
CDR3: CASKTGSSSYEQYF

size: NA
J: TRBJ2-1
D: TRBD2
V: TRBV7-2
DNA: TGTGCCAGCAGCTTCGGGACTAGCTACAATGAGCAGTTCTTC
CDR3: CASSFGTSYNEQFF

size: NA
J: TRBJ2-2
D: NA
V: TRBV9
DNA: TGTGCCAGCAGTCCGGGGACTGCCTATGAGGGGGAGCTGTTTTTT
CDR3: CASSPGTAYEGELFF

size: NA
J: TRBJ2-3
D: TRBD1
V: TRBV29-1
DNA: TGCAGCGTCCCGGGACAGAACACAGATACGCAGTATTTT
CDR3: CSVPGQNTDTQYF

size: NA
J: TRBJ2-7
D: NA
V: TRBV4-3
DNA: TGCGCCAGCAGCCAAGCTAGGGCAGGGATCTACGAGCAGTACTTC
CDR3: CASSQARAGIYEQYF

size: once
J: TRBJ2-7
D: TRBD1
V: TRBV19
DNA: TGTGCCAGTAAGTGGGACAGGGCCTCATACGAGCAGTACTTC
CDR3: CASKWDRASYEQYF

size: NA
J: TRBJ2-5
D: TRBD2
V: TRBV4-1
DNA: TGCGCCAGCAGCCAAGTTACTAGCGGGAGCGGGTGGGAGACCCAGTACTTC
CDR3: CASSQVTSGSGWETQYF

size: NA
J: TRBJ1-5
D: NA
V: TRBV28
DNA: TGTGCCAGCCACAGGTGGGGGGAGGGGTACCAGCCCCAGCATTTT
CDR3: CASHRWGEGYQPQHF

size: NA
J: TRBJ1-1
D: NA
V: TRBV19
DNA: TGTGCCAGTAGTTTCAATTTGAACACTGAAGCTTTCTTT
CDR3: CASSFNLNTEAFF

size: NA
J: TRBJ2-3
D: NA
V: TRBV7-8
DNA: TGTGCCAGCAGCTTAGGCGCCACAGATACGCAGTATTTT
CDR3: CASSLGATDTQYF

size: few
J: TRBJ2-1
D: NA
V: TRBV9
DNA: TGTGCCAGCAGCGCCCCCAGGTCTAATGAGCAGTTCTTC
CDR3: CASSAPRSNEQFF

size: NA
J: TRBJ2-2
D: TRBD2
V: TRBV2
DNA: TGTGCCAGCCGGACTAGCGGTGACGGGGAGCTGTTTTTT
CDR3: CASRTSGDGELFF